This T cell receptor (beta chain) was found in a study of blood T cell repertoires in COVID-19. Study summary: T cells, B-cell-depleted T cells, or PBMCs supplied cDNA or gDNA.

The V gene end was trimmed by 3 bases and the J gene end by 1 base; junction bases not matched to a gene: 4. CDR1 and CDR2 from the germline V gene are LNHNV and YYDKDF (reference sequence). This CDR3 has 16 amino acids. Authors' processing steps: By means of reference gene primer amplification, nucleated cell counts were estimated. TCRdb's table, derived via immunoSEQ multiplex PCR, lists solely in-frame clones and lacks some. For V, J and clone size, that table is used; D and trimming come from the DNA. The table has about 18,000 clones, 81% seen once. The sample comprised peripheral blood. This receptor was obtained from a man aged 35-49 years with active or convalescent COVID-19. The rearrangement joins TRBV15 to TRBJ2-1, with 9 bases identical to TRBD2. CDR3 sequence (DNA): TGTGCCACCAGCAGCTCGACTAGCGGTTCCTACAATGAGCAGTTCTTC. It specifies CATSSSTSGSYNEQFF.